A single sample gave rise to the 22 T cell receptor beta chains below, sequenced in a study of blood T cell repertoires in COVID-19. TCRdb's copy holds only in-frame clones and misses some; the assay was immunoSEQ multiplex PCR. In the table there are 250,000 to 300,000 clones, 91% of which are singletons. The source material was PBMCs or T cells enriched from blood (not recorded which). These TCRs come from a human donor in a cohort exposed to, infected with or recovered from COVID-19 (not recorded which). The donor label of this sample is uncertain.

This clone was seen just once. This chain connects TRBV27 to TRBJ1-2; D call uncertain. V lost 5 bases and J 8 bases, leaving 15 bases between the germline ends. CDR3 size: 13 residues. CDR1 is MNHEY and CDR2 is SMNVEV in the germline V gene (reference sequence). This chain's CDR3 is CASSVGVGGGYTF. Here the CDR3 DNA reads TGTGCCAGCAGTGTCGGGGTGGGTGGGGGCTACACCTTC.

The chain combines TRBV4-1 with TRBJ2-1, with D maybe TRBD2 (5 bases). The germline V gene has CDR1 MGHRA and CDR2 YSYEKL. Trimming stripped 4 bases from V and 0 bases from J, with 19 bases between. The CDR3 is made up of 18 amino acids. CDR3 loop: CASSLDARVLSSYNEQFF. The CDR3 region has the DNA TGCGCCAGCAGCCTGGATGCGCGGGTTTTGAGCTCCTACAATGAGCAGTTCTTC.

This clone was picked up one time. V gene TRBV3-1 (or the pseudogene TRBV3-2) combines with J gene TRBJ1-2, with D tentatively TRBD1 (6 bases). The CDR3 is 14 residues long. The germline V gene encodes CDR1 LGHDT and CDR2 YNNKEL (reference sequence). V shed 6 bases and J shed 5 bases, with 16 bases lying between them. CDR3 coding DNA: TGTGCCAGCAGACCGGCAGGGGAGGGGTATGGCTACACCTTC. Protein: CASRPAGEGYGYTF.

The V and J genes are TRBV19 and TRBJ1-1; D ambiguous. The CDR3 spans 14 residues. Germline V gene lookup returns CDR1 LNHDA and CDR2 SQIVND (reference sequence). V was pared by 3 bases and J by 7 bases, with 15 bases between. Here the CDR3 DNA reads TGTGCCAGTAGTATCGGCAGGCCGGCCAGTGAAGCTTTCTTT. It yields the protein CASSIGRPASEAFF. Using reference TRBV19 and TRBJ1-1 for the parts outside the CDR3, the full variable domain is DGGITQSPKYLFRKEGQNVTLSCEQNLNHDAMYWYRQDPGQGLRLIYYSQIVNDFQKGDIAEGYSVSREKKESFPLTVTSAQKNPTAFYLCASSIGRPASEAFFGQGTRLTVV.

The rearrangement uses TRBV28 and TRBJ2-7, with 12 bases that match TRBD2. This CDR3 comprises 17 residues. Trimming at V came to 1 base and at J to 4 bases, leaving 8 bases not matched to a gene. Germline lookup yields CDR1 MDHEN and CDR2 SYDVKM. CDR3 amino acids: CASSLYLAGGPGYEQYF. CDR3 coding DNA: TGTGCCAGCAGTTTATACCTAGCGGGGGGGCCTGGTTACGAGCAGTACTTC.

The V gene is TRBV6-2 or TRBV6-3, the J gene TRBJ2-1, with a tentative D call TRBD1 (5 bases). Germline V gene sequence: CDR1 MNHEY, CDR2 SVGEGT. This CDR3 has 15 amino acids. With 6 bases removed from V and 2 bases from J, the gap between germline ends came to 14 bases. CDR3 coding DNA: TGTGCCAGCAGCTCAGGGTATCGGACCTACAATGAGCAGTTCTTC. Its translation is CASSSGYRTYNEQFF.

The chain carries TRBV6-6 and TRBJ2-2; the match to TRBD1 covers 8 bases. CDR3 length: 16 residues. Germline V gene sequence: CDR1 MNHNY, CDR2 SVGAGI (reference sequence). V lost 5 bases to trimming and J lost 1 base; unmatched junction nucleotides: 6. CDR3 amino acids: CASSVPRGLNTGELFF. Here the CDR3 DNA reads TGTGCCAGCAGTGTCCCCAGGGGGCTGAACACCGGGGAGCTGTTTTTT.

The chain carries TRBV2 and TRBJ1-1; D possibly corresponds to TRBD1 (5 bases). The germline V gene encodes CDR1 SNHLY and CDR2 FYNNEI. V lost 11 bases to trimming and J lost 7 bases, with 17 bases between them. The CDR3 consists of 12 residues. The CDR3 DNA is TGTGCCTCTATGGGGCGGGGCCATGAAGCTTTCTTT. Encoded protein: CASMGRGHEAFF.

This sequence joins TRBV5-1 and TRBJ2-6; D possibly corresponds to TRBD2 (6 bases). V dropped 1 base and J dropped 0 bases, with 20 bases sitting between them. The CDR3 consists of 20 residues. Looked up from germline, CDR1 is SGHRS and CDR2 is YFSETQ. Here the CDR3 DNA reads TGCGCCAGCAGCTTGCGTGGAGGGCAGAGGCTAAGCTCTGGGGCCAACGTCCTGACTTTC. The encoded protein is CASSLRGGQRLSSGANVLTF.

The chain carries TRBV7-9 and TRBJ1-1; 9 bases agree with TRBD1. V shed 5 bases, J shed 0 bases, and the junction held 4 bases outside the gene matches. The CDR3 covers 15 residues. In germline, CDR1 is SEHNR, CDR2 FQNEAQ (reference sequence). CDR3 loop: CASSERTGVNTEAFF. CDR3 bases: TGTGCCAGCAGCGAGAGGACAGGGGTGAACACTGAAGCTTTCTTT. Drawing the rest from reference TRBV7-9 and TRBJ1-1, the complete variable domain is DTGVSQNPRHKITKRGQNVTFRCDPISEHNRLYWYRQTLGQGPEFLTYFQNEAQLEKSRLLSDRFSAERPKGSFSTLEIQRTEQGDSAMYLCASSERTGVNTEAFFGQGTRLTVV.

This clone was detected once. J is TRBJ1-2 and V is TRBV4-2; maybe TRBD1 (5 bases). Per germline, CDR1 LGHNA and CDR2 YNFKEQ. Deletions cut 1 base from V and 3 bases from J, with 18 bases between. CDR3 length: 17 amino acids. Here the CDR3 DNA reads TGTGCCAGCAGCCAAGTGTGGCAGGCCTTAGGGGACTATGGCTACACCTTC. Its protein product is CASSQVWQALGDYGYTF.

With respect to this clone: The sample has other DNA sequences that encode this CDR3 too. The CDR3 DNA sequence: TGCAGTGCTAGAGACGGCTACGAGCAGTACTTC. Amino acids: CSARDGYEQYF. This chain joins TRBV20-1 and TRBJ2-7; D call uncertain. Trimming cost V 0 bases and J 3 bases, with 3 bases left between them. Per the germline V gene, CDR1 is DFQATT and CDR2 is SNEGSKA (reference sequence). The CDR3 extends over 11 amino acids.

The chain has TRBV2 and TRBJ2-5, with TRBD1 as a possible D gene (6 bases). The CDR3 length is 14 residues. The germline V gene has CDR1 SNHLY and CDR2 FYNNEI. V dropped 6 bases and J dropped 2 bases, with 13 bases sitting between them. CDR3 in amino acids: CASSRQVPQETQYF. CDR3 DNA sequence: TGTGCCAGCAGCCGACAGGTTCCTCAAGAGACCCAGTACTTC. The full variable domain, with the rest looked up from reference TRBV2 and TRBJ2-5, is EPEVTQTPSHQVTQMGQEVILRCVPISNHLYFYWYRQILGQKVEFLVSFYNNEISEKSEIFDDQFSVERPDGSNFTLKIRSTKLEDSAMYFCASSRQVPQETQYFGPGTRLLVL.

This clone appeared once. The chain couples TRBV21-1 to TRBJ2-5; the listed D gene, TRBD1, was not tested against the DNA. TRBV21-1 is classified as a pseudogene. The CDR3 is made up of 15 amino acids. The DNA for the CDR3 is TGTGCCAGCAGCAAAGAGGGACAGTTGGGAGAGACCCAGTACTTC. Its protein product is CASSKEGQLGETQYF.

The chain employs TRBV5-4 and TRBJ1-3, with D unclear. The CDR3 length is 15 residues. Trimming cost V 0 bases and J 0 bases, with 7 bases left between them. Looked up from germline, CDR1 is SGHNT and CDR2 is YYREEE (reference sequence). The CDR3 is CASSLAERSGNTIYF. The CDR3 coding sequence is TGTGCCAGCAGCTTGGCGGAGCGCTCTGGAAACACCATATATTTT.

This chain links TRBV27 with TRBJ2-3; TRBD2 matches 9 bases. The ends lost 4 bases at V and 4 bases at J; junction bases unmatched: 6. CDR3 length equals 15 residues. The germline V gene has CDR1 MNHEY and CDR2 SMNVEV (reference sequence). In DNA form, the CDR3 reads TGTGCCAGCAGTTCATATAGCGGGGGAGCAGATACGCAGTATTTT. It specifies CASSSYSGGADTQYF.

The chain links TRBV5-4 to TRBJ2-2; 8 bases align to TRBD1. This CDR3 contains 16 residues. The V gene's germline CDR1 is SGHNT and CDR2 YYREEE (reference sequence). V lost 5 bases to trimming and J lost 1 base; unmatched junction nucleotides: 7. Here the CDR3 DNA reads TGTGCCAGCAGACCCCCCGGGACAGGGAACACCGGGGAGCTGTTTTTT. Translated, it gives CASRPPGTGNTGELFF.

V usage is TRBV5-4 and J usage is TRBJ1-4; D perhaps matches TRBD1 (6 bases). Germline V CDR1 and CDR2: SGHNT, YYREEE (reference sequence). Trimming took off 0 bases at V and 2 bases at J, with 14 bases between the two ends. This CDR3 comprises 17 residues. The CDR3 protein is CASSLGGGALTNEKLFF. CDR3 DNA sequence: TGTGCCAGCAGCTTGGGCGGGGGGGCATTGACTAATGAAAAACTGTTTTTT. Based on the CDR3 plus reference TRBV5-4 and TRBJ1-4, the full variable domain is ETGVTQSPTHLIKTRGQQVTLRCSSQSGHNTVSWYQQALGQGPQFIFQYYREEENGRGNFPPRFSGLQFPNYSSELNVNALELDDSALYLCASSLGGGALTNEKLFFGSGTQLSVL.

CDR3 bases: TGTGCCATCAGAGGGGACAGGGCGAACACTGAAGCTTTCTTT. This gives the protein CAIRGDRANTEAFF. The chain is built from TRBV10-3 and TRBJ1-1; 9 positions match TRBD1. V lost 6 bases to trimming and J lost 1 base; unmatched junction nucleotides: 3. Germline assignment: CDR1 ENHRY and CDR2 SYGVKD. The CDR3 runs to 14 residues.

J is TRBJ2-7 and V is TRBV3-1 (or the pseudogene TRBV3-2); a possible D gene is TRBD1 (6 bases). This CDR3 is 14 amino acids long. The germline gives CDR1 LGHDT, CDR2 YNNKEL (reference sequence). The ends were cut back, 4 bases at V and 0 bases at J, with 10 bases in the middle. CDR3: CASSPGGPSYEQYF. The CDR3 DNA follows: TGTGCCAGCAGCCCTGGGGGCCCCTCCTACGAGCAGTACTTC.

The chain joins TRBV6-5 to TRBJ1-4; TRBD1 is a possible D gene (5 bases). The ends were cut back, 2 bases at V and 0 bases at J, with 7 bases in the middle. The length of the CDR3 is 15 residues. CDR1 is MNHEY, CDR2 SVGAGI, per germline. The CDR3 sequence: CASSYGGTTNEKLFF. As DNA, the CDR3 is TGTGCCAGCAGTTACGGGGGGACAACTAATGAAAAACTGTTTTTT.

This chain links TRBV3-1 (or the pseudogene TRBV3-2) with TRBJ1-5; tentatively, D is TRBD1 (5 bases). The germline V gene encodes CDR1 LGHDT and CDR2 YNNKEL (reference sequence). Trimming pared 4 bases from V and 6 bases from J, leaving 19 bases between. The CDR3 length is 16 residues. The CDR3 sequence is CASSPAPGGMGQPQHF. As DNA, the CDR3 is TGTGCCAGCAGCCCCGCCCCCGGGGGAATGGGTCAGCCCCAGCATTTT.